Listed below are T cell receptor beta chains from one sample, sequenced in a study of shared clonotypes between healthy human individuals. Profiling relied on immunoSEQ multiplex PCR, and the TCRdb table lists in-frame clones only, not all of them. This sample yields some 900,000 clones, of which about three quarters are seen a single time; approximately 1.5% belongs to the top ten. Specimen: memory CD4+ T cells sorted from blood. The source is a man younger than 30 in good health. Both conserved end residues are part of each CDR3. D genes are given only for firm matches. For some rows the clone size is stated as once, few or many, or as a class when expanded; others skip it.

j_gene	abundance	d_gene	len	v_gene	CDR3aa	CDR3nt
TRBJ2-7	few	-	15	TRBV4-3	CASSVRGEASYEQYF	TGCGCCAGCAGTGTGAGGGGGGAGGCCTCCTACGAGCAGTACTTC
TRBJ1-5	-	-	15	TRBV5-1	CASSLAGAGNQPQHF	TGCGCCAGCAGCTTAGCAGGGGCGGGCAATCAGCCCCAGCATTTT
TRBJ2-3	-	-	11	TRBV19	CASSSVDTQYF	TGTGCCAGTAGTAGTGTTGATACGCAGTATTTT
TRBJ2-7	-	TRBD1	14	TRBV7-2	CASSIKGQGVEQYF	TGTGCCAGCAGCATAAAGGGACAGGGTGTCGAGCAGTACTTC
TRBJ2-1	many	TRBD2	11	TRBV18	CASQAGNEQFF	TGTGCCAGCCAAGCGGGGAATGAGCAGTTCTTC
TRBJ2-5	few	-	14	TRBV7-9	CASSPGGAQETQYF	TGTGCCAGCAGCCCAGGAGGGGCGCAAGAGACCCAGTACTTC
TRBJ2-2	-	TRBD2	15	TRBV6-1	CASTLAGANTGELFF	TGTGCCAGCACCTTAGCGGGGGCGAACACCGGGGAGCTGTTTTTT
TRBJ2-6	-	-	12	TRBV19	CASSMEANVLTF	TGTGCCAGTAGTATGGAGGCCAACGTCCTGACTTTC
TRBJ2-7	-	TRBD1	16	TRBV28	CASSSGGTGGTGEQYF	TGTGCCAGCAGTTCCGGAGGGACAGGGGGTACGGGAGAGCAGTACTTC
TRBJ2-3	-	-	13	TRBV29-1	CSVEDGTALAQYF	TGCAGCGTTGAAGATGGAACGGCTTTGGCGCAGTATTTT
TRBJ1-1	-	-	18	TRBV10-1	CASTSSLGQGPMNTEAFF	TGCGCCAGCACTTCATCCCTGGGCCAGGGGCCGATGAACACTGAAGCTTTCTTT
TRBJ1-3	-	-	20	TRBV6-4	CASSRLTKRRQLRLGNTIYF	TGTGCCAGCAGCCGCCTAACAAAAAGGAGACAATTAAGGCTCGGAAACACCATATATTTT
TRBJ2-7	-	TRBD2	14	TRBV27	CASSFREGTYEQYF	TGTGCCAGCAGTTTCCGGGAGGGGACCTACGAGCAGTACTTC
TRBJ2-1	-	TRBD2	16	TRBV5-1	CASSLSGGLTGNEQFF	TGCGCCAGCAGCTTGAGCGGGGGTCTGACGGGCAATGAGCAGTTCTTC
TRBJ1-1	-	-	14	TRBV6-5	CASSYSARPTEAFF	TGTGCCAGCAGTTACTCGGCACGACCCACTGAAGCTTTCTTT
TRBJ1-5	-	-	13	TRBV5-6	CASSLRSNQPQHF	TGTGCCAGCAGCTTGCGAAGCAATCAGCCCCAGCATTTT
TRBJ1-1	few	-	13	TRBV19	CASSARGLTEAFF	TGTGCCAGTAGTGCACGAGGGCTCACTGAAGCTTTCTTT
TRBJ2-1	-	TRBD2	16	TRBV4-3	CASSQGLAGGYNEQFF	TGCGCCAGCAGCCAAGGACTAGCGGGAGGGTACAATGAGCAGTTCTTC
TRBJ1-5	-	-	13	TRBV7-3	CARWTVSNQPQHF	TGTGCCAGATGGACGGTTAGCAATCAGCCCCAGCATTTT
TRBJ2-7	-	-	13	TRBV7-2	CASSLGQGHEQYF	TGTGCCAGCAGCTTAGGGCAGGGACACGAGCAGTACTTC
TRBJ2-7	-	TRBD1	14	TRBV5-3	CARSHRDRDYEQYF	TGTGCCAGAAGCCACCGGGACAGGGATTACGAGCAGTACTTC
TRBJ1-1	-	-	17	TRBV11-1	CASTSTGNRELNTEAFF	TGTGCCAGCACCTCCACGGGGAACCGAGAGTTGAACACTGAAGCTTTCTTT
TRBJ2-2	few	TRBD1	15	TRBV10-3	CAIRAGTGDTGELFF	TGTGCCATCAGAGCCGGGACAGGGGACACCGGGGAGCTGTTTTTT
TRBJ1-6	-	-	12	TRBV27	CASTRYNSPLHF	TGTGCCAGCACGAGGTATAATTCACCCCTCCACTTT
TRBJ1-2	once	-	14	TRBV2	CASSDRGRNYGYTF	TGTGCCAGCAGTGACAGGGGAAGGAACTATGGCTACACCTTC
TRBJ1-1	-	TRBD1	12	TRBV6-5	CASRLGDSEAFF	TGTGCCAGCAGACTAGGGGACAGCGAAGCTTTCTTT
TRBJ2-5	-	-	12	TRBV7-8	CASSLVAGTQYF	TGTGCCAGCAGCTTAGTGGCCGGGACCCAGTACTTC
TRBJ2-2	-	-	14	TRBV11-3	CASSLGVFHRGAVF	TGTGCCAGCAGCCTAGGGGTTTTCCACCGGGGAGCTGTTTTT
TRBJ1-1	-	-	14	TRBV2	CASTMWGAETEAFF	TGTGCCAGCACCATGTGGGGGGCCGAGACTGAAGCTTTCTTT
TRBJ2-5	many	TRBD2	16	TRBV7-2	CASSSRLALRLETQYF	TGTGCCAGCAGCTCCCGACTAGCGCTTCGCCTAGAGACCCAGTACTTC
TRBJ1-4	-	-	14	TRBV9	CASSVALQGGKLFF	TGTGCCAGCAGCGTAGCTCTCCAGGGCGGAAAACTGTTTTTT
TRBJ2-1	-	-	13	TRBV18	CASSPSRDNEQFF	TGTGCCAGCTCACCTTCAAGGGACAATGAGCAGTTCTTC
TRBJ2-7	-	TRBD1	16	TRBV10-3	CAISESLTGGSYEQYF	TGTGCCATCAGTGAGTCCCTGACAGGGGGATCCTACGAGCAGTACTTC
TRBJ1-6	-	-	17	TRBV19	CASSITFRSSYNSPLHF	TGTGCCAGTAGTATCACATTTAGGAGCTCCTATAATTCACCCCTCCACTTT
TRBJ2-1	-	TRBD2	14	TRBV2	CASSASGIPNEQFF	TGTGCCAGCAGTGCTAGCGGGATACCCAATGAGCAGTTCTTC
TRBJ1-4	-	TRBD1	16	TRBV7-8	CASSLVSRDRGRKLFF	TGTGCCAGCAGCTTAGTATCAAGGGACAGGGGAAGAAAACTGTTTTTT
TRBJ1-1	-	-	13	TRBV15	CATSTLRNTEAFF	TGTGCCACCAGCACGCTAAGGAACACTGAAGCTTTCTTT
TRBJ1-1	-	-	12	TRBV6-1	CASMGRYTEAFF	TGTGCCAGCATGGGGAGGTACACTGAAGCTTTCTTT
TRBJ1-5	-	-	14	TRBV19	CASSEAGTNQPQHF	TGTGCCAGTAGCGAGGCAGGAACAAATCAGCCCCAGCATTTT
TRBJ1-6	-	TRBD1	16	TRBV4-1	CASSLNHGQGGSPLHF	TGCGCCAGCAGCCTAAACCACGGACAGGGGGGATCACCCCTCCACTTT
TRBJ2-7	-	TRBD1	13	TRBV19	CASSTGQGYEQYF	TGTGCCAGTAGTACAGGACAGGGCTACGAGCAGTACTTC
TRBJ1-6	-	-	14	TRBV12-2	CASRTDKWSSPLHF	TGTGCAAGTCGCACCGACAAATGGAGTTCACCCCTCCACTTT
TRBJ2-6	few	-	15	TRBV10-3	CAISREGTGANVLTF	TGTGCCATCAGTAGGGAAGGGACTGGGGCCAACGTCCTGACTTTC
TRBJ2-1	-	TRBD2	15	TRBV5-1	CASSPWSGGSNEQFF	TGCGCCAGCAGCCCCTGGAGCGGGGGCAGCAATGAGCAGTTCTTC
TRBJ2-3	once	TRBD1	16	TRBV10-3	CAISDPGGEGADTQYF	TGTGCCATCAGTGACCCAGGGGGCGAGGGGGCAGATACGCAGTATTTT
TRBJ2-7	few	TRBD1	15	TRBV28	CASSLTGQGINEQYF	TGTGCCAGCAGTTTAACGGGACAGGGGATCAACGAGCAGTACTTC
TRBJ1-1	-	TRBD1	14	TRBV10-2	CASRTDRGNTEAFF	TGCGCCAGCAGAACGGACAGGGGGAACACTGAAGCTTTCTTT
TRBJ1-5	once	-	14	TRBV19	CASSTRQGNQPQHF	TGTGCCAGTAGTACACGACAGGGCAATCAGCCCCAGCATTTT
TRBJ2-2	-	-	15	TRBV6-5	CASSYTSIGAGELFF	TGTGCCAGCAGTTACACGTCAATAGGGGCCGGGGAGCTGTTTTTT
TRBJ2-1	-	TRBD2	16	TRBV30	CAWRFGTSGTYNEQFF	TGTGCCTGGAGGTTTGGGACTAGCGGGACCTACAATGAGCAGTTCTTC
TRBJ1-1	-	TRBD1	12	TRBV29-1	CSAQGANTEAFF	TGCAGCGCTCAGGGGGCCAACACTGAAGCTTTCTTT
TRBJ2-3	-	-	16	TRBV27	CASSGGQTRGADTQYF	TGTGCCAGCAGTGGGGGACAGACCCGGGGGGCAGATACGCAGTATTTT
TRBJ2-3	-	TRBD2	18	TRBV4-1	CASSQEPGLAGGTDTQYF	TGCGCCAGCAGCCAAGAACCGGGACTAGCGGGAGGGACCGATACGCAGTATTTT
TRBJ2-3	-	-	12	TRBV5-1	CASNRDGDTQYF	TGCGCCAGCAACAGGGATGGAGATACGCAGTATTTT
TRBJ2-2	-	-	18	TRBV4-3	CASSQAPIGTQRAGELFF	TGCGCCAGCAGCCAAGCCCCAATAGGGACCCAGAGGGCCGGGGAGCTGTTTTTT
TRBJ1-5	-	-	14	TRBV30	CAWSVGQEGQPQHF	TGTGCCTGGAGTGTAGGGCAGGAGGGTCAGCCCCAGCATTTT
TRBJ2-7	few	TRBD1	14	TRBV18	CASSADRALGEQYF	TGTGCCAGCTCAGCAGACAGGGCGCTCGGCGAGCAGTACTTC
TRBJ2-3	-	-	14	TRBV7-2	CASSLGQDIDTQYF	TGTGCCAGCAGCTTAGGGCAGGATATAGATACGCAGTATTTT
TRBJ1-5	-	-	13	TRBV10-3	CAISDLGTWPQHF	TGTGCCATCAGTGACTTGGGGACTTGGCCCCAGCATTTT